The 20 T cell receptor beta chains given below trace back to one sample, sequenced in a study of shared T cell receptors in the human thymus. This table comes from immunoSEQ multiplex PCR, and its TCRdb copy is limited to in-frame clones, with some not included. Of over 650,000 clones detected, more than 70% appear once; the ten largest clones hold just under 0.0095%. These same records also appear under a second study, on human thymus T cells.

Sequenced input: thymocytes. The source is a boy under two years old with a congenital heart defect.

This clone has only a few counts. This chain uses TRBV5-8 with TRBJ2-3, with TRBD2 as a possible D gene (7 bases). The V end was cut by 6 bases, the J end by 2 bases, with 13 bases between. The CDR3 covers 14 residues. The germline V gene encodes CDR1 SGHTS and CDR2 YDEGEE. The CDR3 is CASIRGAATDTQYF. CDR3 sequence (DNA): TGTGCCAGCATCCGGGGGGCTGCCACAGATACGCAGTATTTT.

This chain connects TRBV16 to TRBJ2-5; TRBD1 might be the D (5 bases). Trimming took off 1 base at V and 0 bases at J, with 15 bases between the two ends. Germline-derived CDR1 and CDR2 are KGHSY and FQNENV. The CDR3 extends over 17 amino acids. The CDR3 DNA sequence: TGTGCCAGCAGCCAATTAATAAGCAGGGCAGACCAAGAGACCCAGTACTTC. Amino acid sequence: CASSQLISRADQETQYF.

This chain uses TRBV12-2 with TRBJ2-7; TRBD1, the table's D call, was not compared with the DNA. TRBV12-2 is classified as a pseudogene. The CDR3 has 18 amino acids. Here the CDR3 DNA reads TGTGCAAGTCGCTTAGGTAGCAAGGCCTGGGGCATAACCTACGAGCAGTACTTC. This sequence encodes CASRLGSKAWGITYEQYF.

The chain joins TRBV5-6 to TRBJ2-5, with 7 bases identical to TRBD2. Matching the DNA end better, TRBJ2-7 makes the J call doubtful. The CDR3 runs to 15 residues. Germline loops: CDR1 SGHDT, CDR2 YYEEEE. As DNA, the CDR3 is TGTGCCAGCAGCTTATGGCGGGGGAGAACCTACGAGCAGTACTTC. This sequence encodes CASSLWRGRTYEQYF.

The genes are TRBV4-3 and TRBJ2-1, with 12 bases aligning to TRBD2. Looked up from germline, CDR1 is LGHNA and CDR2 is YSLEER. The length of the CDR3 is 16 residues. V lost 1 base and J lost 8; bases outside the gene matches: 6. CDR3 DNA: TGCGCCAGCAGCCAAGTTCTAGCGGGAGGGTTTGATGAGCAGTTCTTC. It yields the protein CASSQVLAGGFDEQFF.

V usage is TRBV7-2 and J usage is TRBJ2-7; possibly TRBD2 for D (5 bases). Germline CDR1 SGHTA, CDR2 FQGNSA. The CDR3 has 17 residues. Trimming stripped 1 base from V and 0 bases from J, with 16 bases between. DNA of the CDR3: TGTGCCAGCAGCTTAGGGCAGGTCGGGGTCCCCTCCTACGAGCAGTACTTC. Its protein is CASSLGQVGVPSYEQYF.

The rearrangement joins TRBV27 to TRBJ1-2; D uncertain. The CDR3 has 13 residues. The germline V and J ends were trimmed by 6 bases and 2 bases, with 10 bases remaining between them. CDR1 is MNHEY, CDR2 SMNVEV, per germline (reference sequence). The CDR3 DNA follows: TGTGCCAGCAGCCCGGGGATGAACTATGGCTACACCTTC. Its translation is CASSPGMNYGYTF.

V and J are TRBV5-1 and TRBJ1-5, with D possibly being TRBD1 (5 bases). The CDR3 totals 14 residues. The V gene lost 2 bases and the J gene lost 2 bases, with 8 bases spanning the gap. Germline CDR1 is SGHRS and CDR2 is YFSETQ. CDR3 protein: CASSFLGGNQPQHF. The CDR3 DNA reads as TGCGCCAGCAGCTTTTTAGGGGGCAATCAGCCCCAGCATTTT.

The gene calls are TRBV5-3 and TRBJ2-5, with D possibly being TRBD1 (7 bases). TRBV5-3 is an ORF; its function is uncertain. The CDR3 spans 17 residues. Trimming stripped 4 bases from V and 12 bases from J, with 31 bases between. CDR3 loop: CARSKVWRGPTISTKYF. CDR3 in DNA: TGTGCCAGAAGCAAGGTGTGGAGGGGGCCTACCATTTCAACGAAGTACTTC.

CDR3 region: CAISRQGVGEKLFF. As DNA, the CDR3 is TGTGCCATCAGCAGACAGGGAGTCGGTGAAAAACTGTTTTTT. The rearrangement links TRBV10-3 to TRBJ1-4, with TRBD1 matching over 7 bases. The CDR3 is 14 residues long. V was clipped by 6 bases and J by 7 bases; unmatched bases: 8. Per the germline V gene, CDR1 is ENHRY and CDR2 is SYGVKD.

Of note for this clone: This specimen includes other DNA sequences encoding the same CDR3. The V gene is TRBV28, the J gene TRBJ2-4; D is perhaps TRBD1 (5 bases). Per the germline V gene, CDR1 is MDHEN and CDR2 is SYDVKM. The CDR3 runs to 15 residues. The CDR3 spells CASRPPGIAKNIQYF. In DNA form, the CDR3 reads TGTGCTAGCCGCCCCCCAGGGATAGCCAAAAACATTCAGTACTTC.

The chain carries TRBV30 and TRBJ1-5; TRBD1 might be the D (5 bases). The CDR3 extends over 14 amino acids. Germline V gives CDR1 GTSNPN, CDR2 SVGIG (reference sequence). V lost 1 base to trimming and J lost 3 bases, with 10 bases between them. Here the CDR3 reads CAWSGWGDNQPQHF. In nucleotides, the CDR3 is TGTGCCTGGAGTGGATGGGGGGACAATCAGCCCCAGCATTTT.

This chain joins TRBV28 and TRBJ2-7; 9 positions match TRBD2. This CDR3 has 13 residues. The ends lost 10 bases at V and 4 bases at J; junction bases unmatched: 8. Germline V gene data show CDR1 as MDHEN and CDR2 as SYDVKM. CDR3: CATQREEGYEQYF. CDR3 sequence (DNA): TGTGCCACCCAGCGGGAGGAAGGGTACGAGCAGTACTTC.

V usage is TRBV20-1 and J usage is TRBJ2-1; D remains ambiguous. CDR1 is DFQATT and CDR2 is SNEGSKA in the germline V gene (reference sequence). V shed 0 bases and J shed 13 bases, with 7 bases lying between them. The CDR3 is 10 residues long. As DNA, the CDR3 is TGCAGTGCTAGAGATGGGCCCCAGTTCTTC. Translating it yields CSARDGPQFF.

The V gene is TRBV27, the J gene TRBJ1-5; D is ambiguous. Germline V lookup: CDR1 MNHEY, CDR2 SMNVEV (reference sequence). V lost 5 bases and J lost 1, with 9 bases in between. This CDR3 region has 14 residues. CDR3 sequence reads: CASSRGGSNQPQHF. CDR3 DNA sequence: TGTGCCAGCAGTCGGGGTGGAAGCAATCAGCCCCAGCATTTT.

A note on this clone: This same CDR3 is encoded by further DNA sequences in the sample. The J gene is TRBJ1-4, the V gene TRBV20-1; D uncertain. This CDR3 has 11 amino acids. CDR1 and CDR2 (germline): DFQATT, SNEGSKA (reference sequence). Deletions cut 6 bases from V and 8 bases from J, with 10 bases between. In DNA form, the CDR3 reads TGCAGTGCCCACCAGAGGGAAAAACTGTTTTTT. Amino acid sequence: CSAHQREKLFF.

The V call is TRBV6-6, the J call TRBJ1-6, with TRBD1 matching over 7 bases. J gave up 10 bases and V 2 bases, and 5 bases lay outside the gene matches. This CDR3 has 14 residues. Germline V gives CDR1 MNHNY, CDR2 SVGAGI (reference sequence). The CDR3 DNA is TGTGCCAGCAGTTACAGGGGGCTAGGGTCACCCCTCCACTTT. This encodes CASSYRGLGSPLHF.

The CDR3 sequence is CASSPTTGLGPSGEYF. The CDR3 bases are TGTGCCAGCAGCCCCACCACCGGACTAGGTCCTAGTGGGGAGTATTTT. The chain uses TRBV13 and TRBJ2-3; 7 bases are a match to TRBD2. This CDR3 region has 16 residues. Germline values: CDR1 PRHDT, CDR2 FYEKMQ (reference sequence). V lost 5 bases and J lost 13; bases outside the gene matches: 21.

This chain uses TRBV6-4 with TRBJ2-1, with 7 bases fitting TRBD1. Trimming took 6 bases from V and 5 from J; bases not matched to a gene: 13. The CDR3 length is 16 residues. Germline V gene data show CDR1 as MRHNA and CDR2 as SNTAGT. The CDR3, as DNA: TGTGCCAGCAGCGAGGGGACCGGGACAGCTAACAATGAGCAGTTCTTC. Translating it yields CASSEGTGTANNEQFF.

In nucleotides, the CDR3 is TGCAGCGTTGGGGCAGGGAATCAAACCTACGAGCAGTACTTC. As protein: CSVGAGNQTYEQYF. The chain is built from TRBV29-1 and TRBJ2-7; TRBD1 is a possible D gene (5 bases). CDR3 size: 14 residues. V was shortened by 4 bases and J by 2 bases, with 15 bases between the two germline ends. Germline CDR1 reads SQVTM; CDR2 reads ANQGSEA.